The next 7 T cell receptor beta chains were all read from a single sample in a study of T cell clonality in common variable immunodeficiency. Findings and caveats of the study: Fewer deletions and N-nucleotide insertions were reportedly seen in common variable immunodeficiency TCR beta sequences.

These receptors are not linked to any known antigen. Clones were sequenced by immunoSEQ multiplex PCR, and TCRdb holds only the in-frame ones, with some missing. The sample was found to contain about 20,000 clones, and every one recurs. Sequencing was done on a sample of peripheral blood mononuclear cells. The receptors derive from a human donor with common variable immunodeficiency.

About this clone: The observed sequence ends 3 residues before the CDR3 terminus, with the missing tail filled in from the germline J gene. The rearrangement joins TRBV7-9 to TRBJ1-3, with TRBD1 as a possible D gene (5 bases). V dropped 8 bases and J dropped 4 bases, with 9 bases sitting between them. CDR1 is SEHNR, CDR2 FQNEAQ, per germline (reference sequence). The CDR3 sequence is 12 residues long. The CDR3 spells CASRTQGNTIYF. The DNA read from the CDR3 is TGTGCCAGCCGGACACAGGGAAACACC. Full variable domain (missing parts from reference TRBV7-9 and TRBJ1-3): DTGVSQNPRHKITKRGQNVTFRCDPISEHNRLYWYRQTLGQGPEFLTYFQNEAQLEKSRLLSDRFSAERPKGSFSTLEIQRTEQGDSAMYLCASRTQGNTIYFGEGSWLTVV.

This clone showed up just a few times. The read ends 3 residues before the CDR3 terminus; that terminus is restored from the germline J gene. The chain combines TRBV7-3 with TRBJ2-3; D may be TRBD2 (6 bases). Trimming stripped 5 bases from V and 1 base from J, with 16 bases between. This CDR3 spans 16 amino acids. In germline, CDR1 is SGHTA, CDR2 FQGTGA. CDR3 DNA (partial): TGTGCCAGCAGCGACATCATGGAGCGGGGCACAGATACG. Residues: CASSDIMERGTDT. The full CDR3 protein reads CASSDIMERGTDTQYF. Together with reference TRBV7-3 and TRBJ2-3, the CDR3 gives the full variable domain: GAGVSQTPSNKVTEKGKYVELRCDPISGHTALYWYRQSLGQGPEFLIYFQGTGAADDSGLPNDRFFAVRPEGSVSTLKIQRTERGDSAVYLCASSDIMERGTDTQYFGPGTRLTVL.

This clone appeared a few times. One junction end does not reproduce the germline sequence, and a read error may be involved. The sequenced fragment ends 3 residues before the CDR3 boundary, so the rest is inferred from the germline J gene. The J gene is TRBJ1-5, the V gene TRBV19, with TRBD1 as a possible D gene (5 bases). CDR3 length: 14 residues. The germline V gene has CDR1 LNHDA and CDR2 SQIVND (reference sequence). The DNA read from the CDR3 is TGTGCCAGTACTATAGGGACTGGGAATCAGCCC. Protein: CASTIGTGNQP. The full CDR3 protein is CASTIGTGNQPQHF.

A few counts support this clone. The read terminates 3 residues ahead of where the CDR3 ends, so the germline J gene completes it. This chain uses TRBV19 with TRBJ1-3, with D possibly being TRBD1 (6 bases). The V and J ends lost 3 bases and 4 bases respectively, with 10 bases between them. CDR3 length: 14 residues. The germline CDR1 and CDR2 sequences are LNHDA and SQIVND (reference sequence). CDR3 sequence: CASSIPGAGNTIYF. The part of the CDR3 DNA that was read is TGTGCCAGTAGTATCCCAGGGGCCGGAAACACC. Combining the CDR3 with reference TRBV19 and TRBJ1-3 gives the whole variable domain DGGITQSPKYLFRKEGQNVTLSCEQNLNHDAMYWYRQDPGQGLRLIYYSQIVNDFQKGDIAEGYSVSREKKESFPLTVTSAQKNPTAFYLCASSIPGAGNTIYFGEGSWLTVV.

Of note for this clone: The read stops 3 residues short of the end of the CDR3; the missing end is completed from the germline J gene. This chain joins TRBV7-9 and TRBJ2-3; D gene ambiguous. The V and J ends lost 5 bases and 3 bases respectively, with 9 bases between them. Looked up from germline, CDR1 is SEHNR and CDR2 is FQNEAQ (reference sequence). The CDR3 sequence is 13 residues long. The CDR3 sequence: CASSPTGTDTQYF. The CDR3 bases that were read are TGTGCCAGCAGCCCCACCGGGACAGATACG. The full variable domain, completed using reference TRBV7-9 and TRBJ2-3, is DTGVSQNPRHKITKRGQNVTFRCDPISEHNRLYWYRQTLGQGPEFLTYFQNEAQLEKSRLLSDRFSAERPKGSFSTLEIQRTEQGDSAMYLCASSPTGTDTQYFGPGTRLTVL.

This clone turned up a few times. At one end the junction does not follow the germline gene, possibly because of a read error. The read ends 3 residues shy of where the CDR3 ends; the end is completed using the germline J gene. Other DNA sequences in the same sample also yield this CDR3. V usage is TRBV19 and J usage is TRBJ1-1; possibly TRBD1 for D (5 bases). Germline loops: CDR1 LNHDA, CDR2 SQIVND (reference sequence). This CDR3 spans 14 amino acids. CDR3 loop: CASSVDSRSTEAFF. The DNA read from the CDR3 is TGTGCTAGTAGTGTCGACAGTCGTAGCACTGAA.

In this sample, this clone turned up a few times. The read falls 3 residues short of the CDR3 end, and the missing part is taken from the germline J gene. V is TRBV19 and J is TRBJ2-3; D perhaps matches TRBD1 (6 bases). CDR1 and CDR2 from the germline V gene are LNHDA and SQIVND (reference sequence). V dropped 4 bases and J dropped 0 bases, with 11 bases sitting between them. CDR3 length: 15 residues. Incomplete CDR3 DNA: TGTGCCAGTAGTACCCGGACAGCTAGCACAGATACG. It yields the protein CASSTRTASTDT. The CDR3 in full is CASSTRTASTDTQYF.